This TCR beta chain was recovered during a study of T-cell reconstitution after alpha-beta-depleted transplantation in children. The germline V gene encodes CDR1 DFQATT and CDR2 SNEGSKA (reference sequence). This CDR3 region has 17 residues. Overall study results and limits: Surviving thymic progenitors and recipient T cells were the source of high TCRbeta diversity at day 60 in some patients. A year had passed since transplant, and T-cell counts and diversity by then came mostly from newly produced T cells.

TCRbeta library preparation incorporated unique molecular identifiers. Each CDR3 protein gets one entry after TCRdb re-called the PCR reads with MiXCR. This repertoire shows 150,000 to 250,000 distinct CDR3 sequences, just under 6.5% found once; its top ten account for 4.5%. This clonotype has only a few counts. The antigen is unknown. The junction departs from germline at one end; a sequencing error may be responsible. The sequenced sample was PBMCs, obtained before TCRalphabeta/CD19-depleted stem cell transplant. V and J are TRBV20-1 and TRBJ2-1, with 8 bases lining up with TRBD2. The sequence was collected from a girl under three years old with combined immunodeficiency, due to receive a stem cell transplant. The CDR3 bases are TGCTGTGCTAGAGATCACCCCGGGAGGGCCCTCTACAATGAGCAGTTCTTC. It codes for CCARDHPGRALYNEQFF.